This T cell receptor beta chain comes out of a study of a mutant IDH1 vaccine in newly diagnosed glioma. Remarks on this clone: Its antigen is still unknown.

The assay was immunoSEQ multiplex PCR, and TCRdb's table has in-frame clones only and misses some. The data hold 43,000 or so clones, with approximately 92% observed a single time. Sample time point: week 35, safety follow-up. One vaccine dose held 300 ug of mutant IDH1 20-mer peptide and came with topical imiquimod. Astrocytomas that were new, WHO grade 3 or 4, IDH1-mutant and ATRX-lost were present in the donors. The CDR3 extends over 15 amino acids. Trimming took 4 bases from V and 0 from J, leaving 10 bases between them. Germline assignment: CDR1 LGHNA and CDR2 YNFKEQ. The chain is built from TRBV4-2 and TRBJ1-3; D is unclear. This clonotype originated in a man aged 45-65 years with glioma. Source: PBMCs, taken from a glioma patient whose treatment included an IDH1 peptide vaccine. The DNA for the CDR3 is TGTGCCAGCAGCCTTGGCCGGGGCTCTGGAAACACCATATATTTT. This translates into CASSLGRGSGNTIYF.